These T cell receptor beta chains were read from a single sample in a study of cytomegalovirus exposure and HLA in healthy donors. The assay was immunoSEQ multiplex PCR, and TCRdb's table has in-frame clones only and misses some. The table lists about 160,000 clones, approximately 77% of them singletons. Sequencing was done on a sample of PBMCs. The receptors were sampled from a man aged 25-40 years in good health and CMV-seropositive. CDR3s include the opening cysteine and the closing phenylalanine or tryptophan.

v_gene	CDR3aa
TRBV29-1	CSVEGPQETYEQYF
TRBV2	CASSAGRGSDEQYF
TRBV28	CASSLDNNEAFF
TRBV9	CASSSTSGGHGTQYF
TRBV4-1	CASSLTGALEAFF
TRBV29-1	CSVQTGEETQYF
TRBV28	CASTRTGAGPQHF
TRBV9	CASSVDPGIEKLFF
TRBV11-2	CASSLAWRGAVSYNEQFF
TRBV28	CASSFSGQGLGSPLHF
TRBV4-3	CASSPTGANVLTF
TRBV6-1	CASGERGNSPLHF
TRBV30	CAWRRGNEQFF
TRBV5-1	CASQGLANNEQFF
TRBV6-1	CASSELRATQYF
TRBV13	CASSLGYRGSYEQYF
TRBV5-4	CASSASGTPIYEQYF
TRBV19	CASSMGPSGAFF
TRBV30	CAWSVPGGADNEQFF
TRBV5-5	CASNRGGLGETQYF
TRBV11-2	CASSLNRRGGYSGNTIYF
TRBV6-4	CASSELGGVSPYNEQFF
TRBV7-9	CASSQTGPIQGEQFF
TRBV27	CASSYRVYSPLHF
TRBV4-3	CASSQDTRGGYTF
TRBV29-1	CSGGGGGATYEQYF
TRBV29-1	CSVARRLSYEQYF
TRBV27	CASSLPGTGSIAFF
TRBV29-1	CSVEFLQAEAFF
TRBV2	CASSLTLAGPYEQYF
TRBV2	CASKIETGVLSEQYF
TRBV19	CASRLTGTYEQYF